The table lists the clone carrying this T cell receptor beta chain with a few counts. This sample is part of a study of shared clonotypes between healthy human individuals. Study at large: Donors, aged 18 to 49, were a couple of women and three men.

TCRdb's table, derived via immunoSEQ multiplex PCR, lists solely in-frame clones and lacks some. The sample shows roughly 510,000 clones, almost 80% of them seen only once. Some 90 million PBMCs were counted before genomic DNA extraction. Per germline, CDR1 SGHVS and CDR2 FQNEAQ. Losses at the gene ends were 4 bases for V and 14 bases for J; bases not matched to a gene: 6. CDR3 size: 12 residues. The sequenced sample was PBMCs. The TCR originated in a woman aged 35 to 49 in good health. Some clones in this sample may be carry-over from other donors' samples. The rearrangement links TRBV7-8 to TRBJ2-1, with 9 bases aligning to TRBD1. CDR3 nucleotide sequence: TGTGCCAGCAGCTCCGACGGGACAGGGAAGTTCTTC. Its protein product is CASSSDGTGKFF.